These 9 T cell receptor beta chains were all obtained from the same sample, sequenced in a study of blood T cells in healthy people across ages. The authors ran a second PCR of 7 to 11 cycles using a sample-barcoded 5' primer and a J-beta primer mix. MiXCR was run by TCRdb on the 5' RACE reads, yielding one entry per CDR3 protein. This repertoire shows about 1.5 million distinct CDR3 sequences, about 42% found once; its top ten account for approximately 4.1%. The sample comprised blood. These receptors came from a woman aged 18-35 years in good health.

CDR3: CASSQSGSGGGTDTQYF. DNA of the CDR3: TGCGCCAGCAGCCAAAGCGGGAGCGGGGGGGGAACAGATACGCAGTATTTT. The chain has TRBV4-1 and TRBJ2-3; TRBD2 matches at 10 bases. The germline CDR1 and CDR2 sequences are MGHRA and YSYEKL. This CDR3 is built from 17 residues. The trim removed 2 bases at V and 3 bases at J, leaving 8 bases unmatched.

The V call is TRBV7-9, the J call TRBJ1-4, with D perhaps matching TRBD1 (5 bases). The CDR3 has 15 residues. Germline V lookup: CDR1 SEHNR, CDR2 FQNEAQ (reference sequence). Trimming removed 2 bases at V and 5 bases at J, with 12 bases between. For the CDR3, the DNA is TGTGCCAGCAGCTTATGGAGCAGGGCCAATGAAAAACTGTTTTTT. Its translation is CASSLWSRANEKLFF.

The chain joins TRBV7-6 to TRBJ2-1; 7 bases are shared with TRBD2. This CDR3 spans 14 amino acids. J lost 5 bases, V lost 5 bases, and 6 bases had no gene match. CDR1 SGHVS and CDR2 FNYEAQ come from the germline V gene. CDR3 sequence reads: CASSIKTSNNEQFF. The CDR3 DNA reads TGTGCCAGCAGCATTAAGACTAGCAACAATGAGCAGTTCTTC.

The chain uses TRBV20-1 and TRBJ2-7; D may be TRBD2 (6 bases). CDR1 is DFQATT and CDR2 is SNEGSKA in the germline V gene (reference sequence). V was pared by 4 bases and J by 2 bases, with 15 bases between. This CDR3 spans 14 amino acids. In nucleotides, the CDR3 is TGCAGTGCTACCCGGGGGACCCAGACCTACGAGCAGTACTTC. Protein product: CSATRGTQTYEQYF.

This rearrangement joins TRBV20-1 to TRBJ2-5, with D perhaps matching TRBD1 or TRBD2 (5 bases each). The DNA end is more similar to TRBJ2-1, so the J call may be wrong. CDR1 is DFQATT and CDR2 is SNEGSKA in the germline V gene (reference sequence). CDR3 length equals 12 residues. The CDR3 nucleotides read TGCAGTGCGAGGGACCTAGAGGAGACCCAGTTCTTC. This sequence encodes CSARDLEETQFF.

The chain uses TRBV27 and TRBJ2-1; D not resolved. This CDR3 is built from 14 residues. The V and J ends lost 2 bases and 4 bases respectively, with 9 bases between them. Germline loops: CDR1 MNHEY, CDR2 SMNVEV (reference sequence). This CDR3 reads CASSLLVGYNEQFF. CDR3 nucleotide sequence: TGTGCCAGCAGTTTACTAGTGGGGTACAATGAGCAGTTCTTC.

This clonotype appeared a few times. The J gene is TRBJ1-5, the V gene TRBV20-1; D may be TRBD1 (5 bases). The CDR3 consists of 17 residues. Germline V gene lookup returns CDR1 DFQATT and CDR2 SNEGSKA (reference sequence). Trimming left V 3 bases short and J 0 bases short, with 18 bases between. CDR3 amino acids: CSASLNRGRNSNQPQHF. In DNA, the CDR3 is TGCAGTGCTAGTCTCAACCGGGGGAGAAATAGCAATCAGCCCCAGCATTTT.

The J gene is TRBJ2-2, the V gene TRBV29-1; D gene ambiguous. The CDR3 length is 14 residues. Looked up from germline, CDR1 is SQVTM and CDR2 is ANQGSEA. Between the trimmed V and J ends, which lost 3 bases and 4 bases, there was a span of 12 bases. The CDR3 nucleotides read TGCAGCGTTGAGGCTGGGTCGGGCACCGGGGAGCTGTTTTTT. It encodes CSVEAGSGTGELFF.

V is TRBV30 and J is TRBJ2-1; the D is unclear. The CDR3 consists of 12 residues. V shed 3 bases and J shed 9 bases, with 12 bases lying between them. The germline V gene has CDR1 GTSNPN and CDR2 SVGIG (reference sequence). CDR3 region: CAWSLGWGEQFF. The CDR3 DNA reads TGTGCCTGGAGCCTGGGGTGGGGTGAGCAGTTCTTC.